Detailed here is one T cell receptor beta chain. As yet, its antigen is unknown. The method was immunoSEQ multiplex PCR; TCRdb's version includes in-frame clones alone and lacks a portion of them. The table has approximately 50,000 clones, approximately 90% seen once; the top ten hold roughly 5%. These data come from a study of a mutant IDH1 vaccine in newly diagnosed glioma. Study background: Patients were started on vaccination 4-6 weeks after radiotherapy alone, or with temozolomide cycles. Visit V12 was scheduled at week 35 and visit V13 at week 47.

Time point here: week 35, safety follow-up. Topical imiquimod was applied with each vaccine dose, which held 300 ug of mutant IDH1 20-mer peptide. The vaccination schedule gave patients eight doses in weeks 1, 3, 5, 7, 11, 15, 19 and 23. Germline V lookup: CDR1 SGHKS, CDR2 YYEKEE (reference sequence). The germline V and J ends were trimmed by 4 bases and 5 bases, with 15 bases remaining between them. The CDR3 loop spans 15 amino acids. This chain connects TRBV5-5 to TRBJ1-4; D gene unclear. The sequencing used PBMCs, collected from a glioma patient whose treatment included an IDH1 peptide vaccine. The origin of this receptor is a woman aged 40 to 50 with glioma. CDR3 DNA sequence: TGTGCCAGCAGCCCCCAACCGTGGGCGAATGAAAAACTGTTTTTT. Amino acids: CASSPQPWANEKLFF. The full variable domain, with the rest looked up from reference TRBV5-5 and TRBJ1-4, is DAGVTQSPTHLIKTRGQQVTLRCSPISGHKSVSWYQQVLGQGPQFIFQYYEKEERGRGNFPDRFSARQFPNYSSELNVNALLLGDSALYLCASSPQPWANEKLFFGSGTQLSVL.